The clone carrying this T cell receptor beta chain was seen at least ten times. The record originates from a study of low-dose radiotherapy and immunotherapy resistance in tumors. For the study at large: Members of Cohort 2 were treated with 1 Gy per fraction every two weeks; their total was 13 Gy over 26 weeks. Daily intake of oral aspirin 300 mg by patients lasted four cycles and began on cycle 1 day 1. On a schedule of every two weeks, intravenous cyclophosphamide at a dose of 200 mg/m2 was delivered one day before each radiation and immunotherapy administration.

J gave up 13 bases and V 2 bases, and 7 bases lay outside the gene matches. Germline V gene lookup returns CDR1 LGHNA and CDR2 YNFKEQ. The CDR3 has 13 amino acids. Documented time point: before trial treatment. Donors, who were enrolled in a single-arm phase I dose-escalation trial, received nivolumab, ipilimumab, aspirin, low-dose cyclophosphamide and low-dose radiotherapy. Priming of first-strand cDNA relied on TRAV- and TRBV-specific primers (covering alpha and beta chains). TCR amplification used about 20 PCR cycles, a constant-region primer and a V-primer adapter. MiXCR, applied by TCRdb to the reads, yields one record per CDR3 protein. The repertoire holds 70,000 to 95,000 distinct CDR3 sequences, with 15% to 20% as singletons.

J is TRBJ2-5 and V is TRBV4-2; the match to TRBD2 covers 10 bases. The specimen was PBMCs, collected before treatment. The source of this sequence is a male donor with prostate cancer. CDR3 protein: CASSQSGGDSRYF. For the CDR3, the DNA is TGTGCCAGCAGCCAAAGCGGGGGGGACAGTAGGTACTTC.